This T cell receptor beta chain was documented in a study of cytomegalovirus exposure and HLA in healthy donors. At the level of the study: Earlier, some 200 million T cells were analyzed, and 90 million to 140 million unique TCR beta sequences were found among them. Study-wide results and caveats: DRB1 had the most TCR associations and HLA-C the fewest, a later analysis found, with rates varying by HLA locus.

V shed 4 bases, J shed 8 bases, and the junction held 4 bases outside the gene matches. The CDR3 totals 15 residues. Germline V lookup: CDR1 SGHRS, CDR2 YFSETQ. Primers for the PCR totalled 60 Vbeta and 13 Jbeta. Profiling relied on immunoSEQ multiplex PCR, and the TCRdb table lists in-frame clones only, not all of them. This table holds more than 250,000 clones, roughly 89% found once. Regarding this clone: Its matching antigen is unknown.

The J gene is TRBJ2-1, the V gene TRBV5-1, with 15 bases aligning to TRBD2. Sequencing was carried out using PBMCs. The origin of this receptor is a young woman in good health and CMV-seronegative. The CDR3 spells CASSVGLAGGYEQFF. The CDR3 DNA is TGCGCCAGCAGCGTGGGACTAGCGGGGGGCTATGAGCAGTTCTTC.